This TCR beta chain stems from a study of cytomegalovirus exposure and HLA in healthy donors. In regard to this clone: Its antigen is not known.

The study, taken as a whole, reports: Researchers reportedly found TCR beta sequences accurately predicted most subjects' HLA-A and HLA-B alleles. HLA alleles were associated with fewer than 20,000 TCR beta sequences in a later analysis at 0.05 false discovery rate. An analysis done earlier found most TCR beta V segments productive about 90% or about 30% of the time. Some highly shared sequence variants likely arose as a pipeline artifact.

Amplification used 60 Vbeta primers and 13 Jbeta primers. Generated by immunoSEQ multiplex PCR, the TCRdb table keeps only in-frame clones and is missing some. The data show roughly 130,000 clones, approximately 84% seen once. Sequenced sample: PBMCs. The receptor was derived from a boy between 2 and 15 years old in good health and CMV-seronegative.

DNA of the CDR3: TGCGCCAGCAGCTTACAGGACACAGATACGCAGTATTTT. Protein sequence: CASSLQDTDTQYF. This rearrangement joins TRBV5-1 to TRBJ2-3, with D possibly matching TRBD1 (5 bases). Trimming shortened V by 2 bases and J by 2 bases, and 6 bases separated the two germline ends. This CDR3 has 13 amino acids. Germline V gene data show CDR1 as SGHRS and CDR2 as YFSETQ.